These 10 T cell receptor beta chains were sequenced from one sample in a study of T cells in women clearing cervical HPV infection. Assay used: immunoSEQ multiplex PCR; TCRdb lists only in-frame clones, some missing. This sample's table has tens of thousands of clones. Specimen: blood buffy coat. The receptors were sampled from a woman between 18 and 69 years old with a cervical HPV16 infection that either progressed to CIN3+ or cleared (not recorded which).

In regard to this clone: The read gets to within 3 residues of the CDR3 end, and the germline J gene fills in the rest. The chain carries TRBV30 and TRBJ1-3, with D tentatively TRBD1 (6 bases). The CDR3 totals 13 residues. With 2 bases removed from V and 8 bases from J, the gap between germline ends came to 13 bases. Looked up from germline, CDR1 is GTSNPN and CDR2 is SVGIG (reference sequence). The CDR3 DNA, read in part, is TGTGCCTGGAGTTTACAGGGAGGGGACACC. Its protein product is CAWSLQGGDT. The full CDR3 reads CAWSLQGGDTIYF.

As to this clone: The read ends 3 residues shy of where the CDR3 ends; the end is completed using the germline J gene. The identical CDR3 is also encoded by other nucleotide sequences in the sample. The gene calls are TRBV18 and TRBJ2-7, with a weak D call TRBD2 (5 bases). The germline CDR1 and CDR2 sequences are KGHSH and LQKENI. This CDR3 region has 14 residues. The V and J ends lost 2 bases and 5 bases respectively, with 13 bases between them. This CDR3 reads CASSPIGLADEQYF. The sequenced CDR3 bases are TGTGCCAGCTCACCAATCGGGCTAGCAGACGAG.

In regard to this clone: The read terminates 3 residues ahead of where the CDR3 ends, so the germline J gene completes it. This chain uses TRBV7-2 with TRBJ1-2, with a weak D call TRBD1 (6 bases). Germline CDR1 and CDR2: SGHTA and FQGNSA. Trimming removed 5 bases at V and 5 bases at J, with 9 bases between. The CDR3 has 12 amino acids. The part of the CDR3 DNA that was read is TGTGCCAGCAGCGTACAGGGATATGGC. It specifies CASSVQGYG. The CDR3 in its entirety is CASSVQGYGYTF.

Remarks on this clone: Coverage ceases 3 residues before the CDR3 finishes, and the germline J gene fills in the end. The V and J genes are TRBV7-9 and TRBJ2-1; possibly TRBD1 for D (6 bases). Looked up from germline, CDR1 is SEHNR and CDR2 is FQNEAQ (reference sequence). This CDR3 has 13 amino acids. V was trimmed by 6 bases and J by 4 bases, leaving 10 bases between them. The part of the CDR3 DNA that was read is TGTGCCAGCAGTTCTGGACAGTACAATGAG. Protein product: CASSSGQYNE. The entire CDR3 protein reads CASSSGQYNEQFF.

On this clone itself: The read ends 3 residues before the CDR3 terminus; that terminus is restored from the germline J gene. The V call is TRBV20-1, the J call TRBJ2-3; 9 bases map to TRBD2. Germline lookup yields CDR1 DFQATT and CDR2 SNEGSKA (reference sequence). Trimming at V came to 3 bases and at J to 4 bases, leaving 5 bases not matched to a gene. The CDR3 is 14 residues long. The CDR3 reads CSASRGLAADTQYF. The CDR3 bases that were read are TGCAGTGCTAGTCGGGGACTAGCAGCAGATACG.

By frequency, this clone registers medium-sized. The DNA ends 3 residues before the CDR3 does, and the rest of the CDR3 is filled in from the germline J gene. The J gene is TRBJ2-5, the V gene TRBV29-1; 9 nucleotides agree with TRBD2. Germline-derived CDR1 and CDR2 are SQVTM and ANQGSEA. Trimming at V came to 4 bases and at J to 5 bases, leaving 11 bases not matched to a gene. The CDR3 loop spans 15 amino acids. The CDR3 DNA, read in part, is TGCAGCGTTGCTAGTCTAGCGGGGAGTTTCGAGACC. Translation: CSVASLAGSFET. The CDR3 in full is CSVASLAGSFETQYF.

For this clone: The CDR3 end lies 3 residues beyond the end of the read and is filled in from the germline J gene. The genes are TRBV11-3 and TRBJ2-7, with D possibly being TRBD1 (6 bases). Germline-derived CDR1 and CDR2 are SGHNT and YENEEA. CDR3 length equals 15 residues. V was cut by 3 bases and J by 6 bases, with 18 bases left in between. The covered CDR3 bases are TGTGCCAGCAGCTTCGCAGGGGCCTTTTCTGGCGAG. Encoded protein: CASSFAGAFSGE. The entire CDR3 protein reads CASSFAGAFSGEQYF.

With respect to this clone: Coverage ceases 3 residues before the CDR3 finishes, and the germline J gene fills in the end. The chain is built from TRBV19 and TRBJ2-7; D perhaps matches TRBD1 (5 bases). From germline, CDR1 is LNHDA and CDR2 SQIVND (reference sequence). V gave up 0 bases and J gave up 2 bases, with 5 bases separating them. This CDR3 is built from 13 residues. The CDR3 bases that were read are TGTGCCAGTAGTATAGACAGGGCCTACGAG. Translating gives CASSIDRAYE. The CDR3 in its entirety is CASSIDRAYEQYF. Filled out from reference TRBV19 and TRBJ2-7, the complete variable domain reads DGGITQSPKYLFRKEGQNVTLSCEQNLNHDAMYWYRQDPGQGLRLIYYSQIVNDFQKGDIAEGYSVSREKKESFPLTVTSAQKNPTAFYLCASSIDRAYEQYFGPGTRLTVT.

Turning to this clone: The read ends 3 residues before the CDR3 terminus; that terminus is restored from the germline J gene. The chain combines TRBV5-1 with TRBJ2-5, with D unresolved. This CDR3 comprises 15 residues. V lost 7 bases to trimming and J lost 2 bases, with 18 bases between them. The germline gives CDR1 SGHRS, CDR2 YFSETQ. CDR3 DNA (partial): TGCGCCAGCGGTCGTAACGCAGGAAGTCAAGAGACC. This gives the protein CASGRNAGSQET. The full CDR3 protein is CASGRNAGSQETQYF.

The CDR3 bases that were read are TGCAGTGCTAGAGATCTCCGGGGGGCTTCCTACGAG. Translating gives CSARDLRGASYE. In full, the CDR3 reads CSARDLRGASYEQYF. The chain is built from TRBV20-1 and TRBJ2-7; TRBD2 is a possible D gene (7 bases). The read halts 3 residues ahead of the CDR3 end, with the missing end drawn from the germline J gene. CDR1 and CDR2 (germline): DFQATT, SNEGSKA (reference sequence). This CDR3 is 15 amino acids long. Trimming stripped 0 bases from V and 1 base from J, with 13 bases between.